This T cell receptor beta chain was sequenced for a study of cytomegalovirus exposure and HLA in healthy donors. This clone was counted a single time. In germline, CDR1 is MDHEN, CDR2 SYDVKM. This CDR3 region has 15 residues. V was trimmed by 4 bases and J by 1 base, leaving 13 bases between them. PCR was performed using 60 Vbeta and 13 Jbeta primers. Produced via immunoSEQ multiplex PCR; TCRdb's table is partial and in-frame only. The data contain more than 110,000 clones, 65% to 80% of them singletons. Sequenced: PBMCs. V usage is TRBV28 and J usage is TRBJ1-2; TRBD1 is a possible D gene (5 bases). The source is a male donor in good health and CMV-seropositive. This chain's CDR3 is CASSSRGGSNYGYTF. The DNA of the CDR3 is TGTGCCAGCAGTTCGAGGGGCGGGAGTAACTATGGCTACACCTTC.